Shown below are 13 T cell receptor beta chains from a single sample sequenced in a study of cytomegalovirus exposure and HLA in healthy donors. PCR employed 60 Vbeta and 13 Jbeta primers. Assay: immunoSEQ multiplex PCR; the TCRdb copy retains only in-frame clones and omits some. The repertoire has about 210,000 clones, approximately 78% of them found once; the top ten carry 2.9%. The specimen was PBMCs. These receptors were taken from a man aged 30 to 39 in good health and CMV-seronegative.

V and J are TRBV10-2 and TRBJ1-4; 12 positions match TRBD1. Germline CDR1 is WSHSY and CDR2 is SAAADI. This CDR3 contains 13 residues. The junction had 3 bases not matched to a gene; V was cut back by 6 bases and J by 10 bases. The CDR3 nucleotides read TGCGCCAGCAGGGGACAGGGGGCTGGAAAACTGTTTTTT. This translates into CASRGQGAGKLFF.

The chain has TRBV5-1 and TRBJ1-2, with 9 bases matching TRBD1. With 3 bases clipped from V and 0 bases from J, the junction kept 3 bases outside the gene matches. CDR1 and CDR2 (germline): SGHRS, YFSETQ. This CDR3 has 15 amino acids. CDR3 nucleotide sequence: TGCGCCAGCAGCTGGGGGACAGGGACTAACTATGGCTACACCTTC. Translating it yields CASSWGTGTNYGYTF.

The CDR3 sequence is CASSFRDRDYEQYF. CDR3 nucleotide sequence: TGCGCCAGCAGCTTTCGAGACAGGGACTACGAGCAGTACTTC. The rearrangement joins TRBV5-1 to TRBJ2-7; 7 positions match TRBD1. Germline values: CDR1 SGHRS, CDR2 YFSETQ. V lost 2 bases, J lost 3 bases, and 5 bases stayed unmatched. CDR3 length equals 14 residues.

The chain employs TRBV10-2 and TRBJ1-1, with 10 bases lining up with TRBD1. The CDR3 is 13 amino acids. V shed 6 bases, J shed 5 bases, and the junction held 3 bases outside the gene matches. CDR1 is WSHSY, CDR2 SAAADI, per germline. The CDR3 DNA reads TGCGCCAGCAGGGGGACAGGGGAGACTGAAGCTTTCTTT. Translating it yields CASRGTGETEAFF.

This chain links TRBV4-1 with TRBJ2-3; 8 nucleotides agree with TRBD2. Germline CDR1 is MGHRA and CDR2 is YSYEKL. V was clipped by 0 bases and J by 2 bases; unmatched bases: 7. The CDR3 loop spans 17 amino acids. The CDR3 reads CASSQDFQRGFTDTQYF. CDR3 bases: TGCGCCAGCAGCCAAGATTTCCAGCGGGGGTTCACAGATACGCAGTATTTT.

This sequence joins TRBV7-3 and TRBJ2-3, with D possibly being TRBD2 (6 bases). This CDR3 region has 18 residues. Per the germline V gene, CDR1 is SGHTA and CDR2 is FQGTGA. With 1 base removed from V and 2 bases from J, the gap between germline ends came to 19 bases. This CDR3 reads CASSLNYPGGANTDTQYF. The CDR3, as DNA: TGTGCCAGCAGCTTAAATTACCCCGGGGGAGCTAACACAGATACGCAGTATTTT.

The CDR3 spells CASSFTHTGTGVQETQYF. The CDR3, as DNA: TGTGCCAGCAGTTTTACCCACACCGGGACAGGAGTACAAGAGACCCAGTACTTC. V and J are TRBV28 and TRBJ2-5, with TRBD1 matching over 8 bases. CDR1 MDHEN and CDR2 SYDVKM come from the germline V gene. The CDR3 has 18 residues. The V segment lost 3 bases and the J segment 2 bases; nucleotides outside the gene matches: 14.

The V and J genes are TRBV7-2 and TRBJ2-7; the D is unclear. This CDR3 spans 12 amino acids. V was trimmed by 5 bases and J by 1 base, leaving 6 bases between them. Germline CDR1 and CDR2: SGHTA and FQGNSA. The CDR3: CASSPPSYEQYF. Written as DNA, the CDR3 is TGTGCCAGCAGCCCCCCTTCCTACGAGCAGTACTTC.

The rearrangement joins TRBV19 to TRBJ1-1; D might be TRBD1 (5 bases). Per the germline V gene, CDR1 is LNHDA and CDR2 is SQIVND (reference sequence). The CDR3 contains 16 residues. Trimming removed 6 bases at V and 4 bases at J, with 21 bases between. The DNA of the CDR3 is TGTGCCAGTAGGCTCACGGGGTCGGGGGTCAGCACTGAAGCTTTCTTT. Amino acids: CASRLTGSGVSTEAFF.

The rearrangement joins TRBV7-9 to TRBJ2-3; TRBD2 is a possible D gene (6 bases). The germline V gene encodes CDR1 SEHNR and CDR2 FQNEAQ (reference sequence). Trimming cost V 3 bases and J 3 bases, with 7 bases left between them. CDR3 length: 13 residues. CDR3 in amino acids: CASSFRGTDTQYF. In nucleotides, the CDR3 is TGTGCCAGCAGCTTTCGGGGGACAGATACGCAGTATTTT.

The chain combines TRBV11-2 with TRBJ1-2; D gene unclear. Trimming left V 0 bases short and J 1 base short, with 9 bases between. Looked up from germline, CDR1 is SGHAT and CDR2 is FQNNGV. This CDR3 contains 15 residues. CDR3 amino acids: CASSLDLDLNYGYTF. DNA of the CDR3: TGTGCCAGCAGCTTAGATCTAGACCTTAACTATGGCTACACCTTC.

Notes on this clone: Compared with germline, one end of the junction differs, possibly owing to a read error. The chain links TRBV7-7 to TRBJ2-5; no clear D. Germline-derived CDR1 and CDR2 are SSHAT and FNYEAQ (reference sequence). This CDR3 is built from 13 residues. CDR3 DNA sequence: TGTGCTAGCAGCTTTAGTCAACAAGAGACCCAGTACTTC. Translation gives CASSFSQQETQYF.

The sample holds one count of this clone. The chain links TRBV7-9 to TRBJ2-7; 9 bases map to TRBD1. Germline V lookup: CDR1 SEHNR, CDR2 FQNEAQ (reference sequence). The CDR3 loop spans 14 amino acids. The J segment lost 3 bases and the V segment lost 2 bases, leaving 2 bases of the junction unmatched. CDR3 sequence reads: CASSLRDRVYEQYF. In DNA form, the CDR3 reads TGTGCCAGCAGCTTAAGGGACAGGGTCTACGAGCAGTACTTC.